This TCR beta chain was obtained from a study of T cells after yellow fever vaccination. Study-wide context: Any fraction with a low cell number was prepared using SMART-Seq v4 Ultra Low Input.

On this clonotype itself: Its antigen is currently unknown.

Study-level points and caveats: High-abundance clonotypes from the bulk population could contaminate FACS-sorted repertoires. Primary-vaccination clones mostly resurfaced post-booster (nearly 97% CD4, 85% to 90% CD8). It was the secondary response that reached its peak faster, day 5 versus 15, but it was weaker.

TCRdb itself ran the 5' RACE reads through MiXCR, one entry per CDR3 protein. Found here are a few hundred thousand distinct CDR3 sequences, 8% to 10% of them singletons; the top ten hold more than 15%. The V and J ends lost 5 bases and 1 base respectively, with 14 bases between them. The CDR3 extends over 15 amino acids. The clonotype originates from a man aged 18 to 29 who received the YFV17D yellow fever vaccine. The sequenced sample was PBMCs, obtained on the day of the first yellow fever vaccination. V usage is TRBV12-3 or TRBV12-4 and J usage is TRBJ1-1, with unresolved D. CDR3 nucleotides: TGTGCCAGCAGTCGTGGGGAGGGAGGGAACACTGAAGCTTTCTTT. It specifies CASSRGEGGNTEAFF.